This TCR beta chain was obtained from a study of cytomegalovirus exposure and HLA in healthy donors. Study-wide results and limits: Solely CMV serostatus was available to characterize immune exposure.

CDR3 size: 15 residues. Germline CDR1 reads MDHEN; CDR2 reads SYDVKM. As concerns this clone: Antigen specificity is unknown. At one end the junction does not follow the germline gene, possibly because of a read error.

Healthy bone marrow donors made up the donors. PCR amplification relied on 60 Vbeta primers (plus 13 Jbeta primers). Clones were sequenced by immunoSEQ multiplex PCR, and TCRdb holds only the in-frame ones, with some missing. The data contain more than 75,000 clones, 75% to 85% of them singletons. The chain uses TRBV28 and TRBJ1-5; no firm D call. Sequencing input: PBMCs. This sequence originates from a woman between 40 and 50 years old in good health and CMV-seronegative. In nucleotides, the CDR3 is TGTGCCAGCAGTTTGGCCACAGCCAATAATCAGCCCCAGAATTTT. Its protein product is CASSLATANNQPQNF.